Listed below are T cell receptor beta chains from one sample, sequenced in a study of shared clonotypes between healthy human individuals. Profiled with immunoSEQ multiplex PCR; TCRdb holds only in-frame clones, not every one. Altogether millions of clones are present, approximately 95% being singletons, with the ten largest covering 0.39%. Sequenced: naive CD4+ T cells from PBMCs. Receptor source: a man between 18 and 29 years old in good health. Some clones in this sample may be carry-over from other donors' samples. Both conserved end residues are part of each CDR3. Fields, in order: J gene, D gene, clone size, V gene, CDR3 DNA, CDR3 protein. D genes are given only for firm matches. A row's size may be missing; if present it is once, few, many or a size class.

TRBJ2-7	TRBD2	-	TRBV29-1	TGCAGCGTTGGTGGACTAGCGGGAGGAGGATACGAGCAGTACTTC	CSVGGLAGGGYEQYF
TRBJ1-3	-	-	TRBV7-6	TGTGCCAGCAGCCCTAGCCATCCCAGAGGAAACACCATATATTTT	CASSPSHPRGNTIYF
TRBJ2-5	-	-	TRBV18	TGTGCCAGCTCAACAGGGCAGGGGGAGACCCAGTACTTC	CASSTGQGETQYF
TRBJ2-7	TRBD1	-	TRBV27	TGTGCCAGCAGTCCCTGGGACAGTTCCTACGAGCAGTACTTC	CASSPWDSSYEQYF
TRBJ1-1	-	-	TRBV30	TGTGCCTGGTCGGGCTTCGACCAGACGGAAGCTTTCTTT	CAWSGFDQTEAFF
TRBJ1-5	TRBD1	once	TRBV13	TGTGCCAGCAGCTTTTCCGGGACAGGGGGTAATCAGCCCCAGCATTTT	CASSFSGTGGNQPQHF
TRBJ1-5	TRBD1	-	TRBV4-3	TGCGCCAGCAGCCAAGATTCTGCCCCAGGGGGAACGCCCCAGCATTTT	CASSQDSAPGGTPQHF
TRBJ2-1	TRBD2	-	TRBV19	TGTGCCAGTTCTGTACTAGCGGGAGCACCCTACAATGAGCAGTTCTTC	CASSVLAGAPYNEQFF
TRBJ2-1	-	-	TRBV11-3	TGTGCCAGCAGCTTAGGGCGGGAATATAGCTCCTACAATGAGCAGTTCTTC	CASSLGREYSSYNEQFF
TRBJ2-2	TRBD2	-	TRBV6-1	TGTGCCAGCAGTGAAGAGAGAGCGGGAGGTTTTTCCGGGGAGCTGTTTTTT	CASSEERAGGFSGELFF
TRBJ2-2	TRBD2	-	TRBV7-2	TGTGCCAGCAGCCCCCGGACTAGCGGGAGAGTATCCGGGGAGCTGTTTTTT	CASSPRTSGRVSGELFF
TRBJ2-7	-	-	TRBV27	TGTGCCAGCAGTTTTGAAGCCCCCTACGAGCAGTACTTC	CASSFEAPYEQYF
TRBJ2-7	TRBD2	-	TRBV2	TGTGCCAGCAGCTTGCCGGGACTAGCGGGAGGGCTATCCTACGAGCAGTACTTC	CASSLPGLAGGLSYEQYF
TRBJ2-7	-	-	TRBV28	TGTGCCAGCAGTTTAGATCCTCGCTACGAGCAGTGCTTC	CASSLDPRYEQCF
TRBJ1-5	-	-	TRBV2	TGTGCCAGCAGTGTGGGTCAGATCAATCAGCCCCAGCATTTT	CASSVGQINQPQHF
TRBJ2-7	-	-	TRBV6-5	TGTGCCAGCAGTTACTCGGTATTGGATGGGGGGTACGAGCAGTACTTC	CASSYSVLDGGYEQYF
TRBJ2-1	TRBD2	once	TRBV28	TGTGCCAGCAGTCACCTAGCGGGAGGGCCCTACAATGAGCAGTTCTTC	CASSHLAGGPYNEQFF
TRBJ2-1	TRBD2	-	TRBV5-1	TGCGCCAGCAGCCTCCTGGGCTTAATAATAACTAGCGGGCCCCCCCCGCTCTACAATGAGCAGTTCTTC	CASSLLGLIITSGPPPLYNEQFF
TRBJ2-7	-	-	TRBV19	TGTGCATGCACCCGTGGCAGGGGTTACGAGCAGTACTTC	CACTRGRGYEQYF
TRBJ2-2	TRBD1	-	TRBV6-1	TGTGCCAGCAGTGAGCTGACAGGGGTGATAGGGGAGCTGTTTTTT	CASSELTGVIGELFF
TRBJ2-3	TRBD2	-	TRBV10-3	TGTGCCATCAGCCCTTTGGGACTAGCGGGAGGGCATGGAGATACGCAGTATTTT	CAISPLGLAGGHGDTQYF
TRBJ2-3	-	-	TRBV7-3	TGTGCCAGCAGCCCGAGCCTCAAACTAAGTTCTAGCACAGATACGCAGTATTTT	CASSPSLKLSSSTDTQYF
TRBJ2-7	-	-	TRBV29-1	TGCAGCGCCCTGAAGGGGGATCTATCCTACGAGCAGTACTTC	CSALKGDLSYEQYF
TRBJ2-1	-	-	TRBV28	TGTGCCAGCAGTTTATGGAGGGACAATGAGCAGTTCTTC	CASSLWRDNEQFF
TRBJ1-4	-	-	TRBV28	TGTGCCAGCAGACGGACAGCCCAAGCAACTAATGAAAAACTGTTTTTT	CASRRTAQATNEKLFF
TRBJ1-2	TRBD1	-	TRBV7-9	TGTGCCAGCAGCCCCAGTCCCGGGACAGGGGGCAGGGGCTACACCTTC	CASSPSPGTGGRGYTF
TRBJ2-3	TRBD1	-	TRBV7-3	TGTGCCAGCAGCCCCACCGGGACAGGGTTAGATACGCAGTATTTT	CASSPTGTGLDTQYF
TRBJ1-1	-	-	TRBV10-1	TGCGCCAGCAGTGATCAAGGCAACACTGAAGCTTTCTTT	CASSDQGNTEAFF
TRBJ2-3	-	-	TRBV7-8	TGTGCCAGCAGCCCGGCCTGGCTGGGAGATACGCAGTATTTT	CASSPAWLGDTQYF
TRBJ2-2	TRBD1	few	TRBV6-4	TGTGCCAGCAGTGGTGGACAGGGAGAAGCCGGGGAGCTGTTTTTT	CASSGGQGEAGELFF
TRBJ2-3	-	-	TRBV19	TGTGCCAGTAGTATCCTCGACCCCACAGATACGCAGTATTTT	CASSILDPTDTQYF
TRBJ2-2	-	-	TRBV5-4	TGTGCCAGCAGCTTAGGACACTTGGGGACCGGGGAGCTGTTTTTT	CASSLGHLGTGELFF